The clone carrying this T cell receptor beta chain was seen a handful of times. Its antigen is undetermined. Primers for the PCR totalled 60 Vbeta and 13 Jbeta. Clones were read by immunoSEQ multiplex PCR, and TCRdb kept only the in-frame ones, dropping some. The sample consists of around 200,000 clones, 75% to 80% of them appearing once. This CDR3 is built from 16 residues. V trimming: 0 bases; J trimming: 4 bases; junction bases outside the gene matches: 3. CDR1 and CDR2 from the germline V gene are MRHNA and SNTAGT. The entry originates in a study of cytomegalovirus exposure and HLA in healthy donors. Notes on the study in general: Highest at DRB1 and lowest at HLA-C, TCR association rates differed among HLA loci in a later analysis.

Input material: PBMCs. V and J are TRBV6-4 and TRBJ2-3; 11 bases agree with TRBD1. This TCR derives from a man aged 18 to 30 in good health and CMV-seronegative. For the CDR3, the DNA is TGTGCCAGCAGTGACTCGACGGGACAGGGGGCAGATACGCAGTATTTT. Translation: CASSDSTGQGADTQYF.